These T cell receptor beta chains were read from a single sample in a study of T-cell memory formation after mild COVID-19. Each CDR3 protein is one row after TCRdb ran MiXCR on the 5' RACE reads. The data hold roughly 620,000 distinct CDR3 sequences, with approximately 18% observed a single time. Sequenced: PBMCs or a T cell subset sorted from them (not recorded which). Receptors were obtained from an adult woman who had mild COVID-19 (a few samples of this study predate the infection). Cell type and time point are not known. CDR3s include the opening cysteine and the closing phenylalanine or tryptophan. D genes are given only for firm matches. The size entry is marked missing in some rows and otherwise reads once, few, many or a size class.

J | size | D | V | CDR3 | DNA
TRBJ2-1 | - | TRBD2 | TRBV29-1 | CSAGTSVYNEQFF | TGCAGCGCGGGGACTAGCGTATACAATGAGCAGTTCTTC
TRBJ2-2 | - | TRBD2 | TRBV30 | CAWSRVAGGPVPGELFF | TGTGCCTGGAGCCGGGTAGCGGGAGGGCCAGTCCCCGGGGAGCTGTTTTTT
TRBJ2-1 | - | TRBD2 | TRBV30 | CAWSVGTSGRRDEQFF | TGTGCCTGGAGTGTAGGCACTAGCGGGAGAAGAGATGAGCAGTTCTTC
TRBJ2-1 | - | TRBD1 | TRBV5-1 | CASFLGQGAFYNEQFF | TGCGCCAGTTTCCTCGGACAGGGGGCGTTCTACAATGAGCAGTTCTTC
TRBJ2-7 | - | TRBD2 | TRBV11-1 | CASSLALLANEQYF | TGTGCCAGCAGCTTAGCGCTACTAGCGAACGAGCAGTACTTC
TRBJ2-2 | few | - | TRBV29-1 | CSVVEQNTGELFF | TGCAGCGTTGTGGAACAGAACACCGGGGAGCTGTTTTTT
TRBJ2-7 | few | - | TRBV29-1 | CSAGGGISYEQYF | TGCAGCGCCGGAGGGGGAATCTCCTACGAGCAGTACTTC
TRBJ2-1 | - | - | TRBV20-1 | CSARDQGFNEQFF | TGCAGTGCTAGAGATCAAGGGTTCAATGAGCAGTTCTTC
TRBJ2-6 | - | TRBD1 | TRBV6-6 | CASTGQGGSGANVLTF | TGTGCCAGCACCGGACAGGGCGGATCTGGGGCCAACGTCCTGACTTTC
TRBJ2-1 | - | TRBD2 | TRBV7-9 | CASRFSGRPPDEQFF | TGTGCCAGCAGGTTTAGCGGGAGGCCCCCCGATGAGCAGTTCTTC
TRBJ2-2 | - | TRBD1 | TRBV7-7 | CASSLRTGYTGELFF | TGTGCCAGCAGCTTACGGACAGGTTACACCGGGGAGCTGTTTTTT
TRBJ2-7 | many | - | TRBV5-1 | CASSLGSVLGTAPEEQYF | TGCGCCAGCAGCTTGGGGTCGGTATTGGGCACGGCCCCGGAGGAGCAGTACTTC
TRBJ2-3 | many | TRBD1 | TRBV5-1 | CASSFGTVSTDTQYF | TGCGCCAGCAGCTTCGGGACAGTAAGCACAGATACGCAGTATTTT
TRBJ1-4 | few | - | TRBV6-6 | CASSYSAQGISLNEKLFF | TGTGCCAGCAGTTACAGTGCACAGGGAATCAGTCTTAATGAAAAACTGTTTTTT
TRBJ2-3 | few | TRBD2 | TRBV7-3 | CASSYSGGAGNTQYF | TGTGCCAGCAGCTATAGCGGGGGGGCAGGGAATACGCAGTATTTT
TRBJ1-5 | few | - | TRBV4-1 | CASSPERGQLSQPQHF | TGCGCCAGCAGCCCCGAACGGGGACAACTCAGTCAGCCCCAGCATTTT
TRBJ2-4 | few | TRBD1 | TRBV7-4 | CASSPDRVEAKNIQYF | TGTGCCAGCAGCCCGGACAGGGTGGAGGCCAAAAACATTCAGTACTTC
TRBJ2-7 | - | - | TRBV14 | CASSQQPAAVHEQYF | TGTGCCAGCAGCCAACAACCCGCCGCGGTCCACGAGCAGTACTTC
TRBJ2-1 | few | - | TRBV24-1 | CATSGQPESYNEQFF | TGTGCCACCAGTGGACAGCCCGAATCCTACAATGAGCAGTTCTTC
TRBJ1-2 | - | - | TRBV7-2 | CASSLANLATNYGYTF | TGTGCCAGCAGCTTAGCTAATTTGGCCACTAACTATGGCTACACCTTC
TRBJ2-6 | - | - | TRBV30 | CAWRAGANVLTF | TGTGCCTGGAGGGCTGGGGCCAACGTCCTGACTTTC
TRBJ2-1 | few | TRBD2 | TRBV12-3/TRBV12-4 | CASSPGTSGSMWHEQFF | TGTGCCAGCAGTCCGGGGACTAGCGGGAGTATGTGGCATGAGCAGTTCTTC
TRBJ2-5 | - | - | TRBV7-9 | CASSSDVPAETQYF | TGTGCCAGCAGCTCGGACGTCCCGGCGGAGACCCAGTACTTC
TRBJ2-3 | many | - | TRBV5-1 | CASSLDSTSTDTQYF | TGCGCCAGCAGCTTGGACAGTACTAGCACAGATACGCAGTATTTT
TRBJ1-6 | many | TRBD1 | TRBV5-1 | CASSPGQPNSPLHF | TGCGCCAGCAGCCCGGGACAGCCTAATTCACCCCTCCACTTT
TRBJ2-1 | - | TRBD2 | TRBV27 | CASSLSRRGDEFF | TGTGCCAGCAGTTTATCGCGGCGGGGGGATGAGTTCTTC
TRBJ1-2 | - | - | TRBV6-1 | CASSAQDLGANGYTF | TGTGCCAGCAGTGCACAGGACCTGGGGGCTAATGGCTACACCTTC
TRBJ2-7 | - | - | TRBV30 | CAWTMGLGDTYEQYF | TGTGCCTGGACCATGGGACTTGGAGACACCTACGAGCAGTACTTC
TRBJ2-1 | - | TRBD1 | TRBV28 | CASSLLGTGLASSAEQFF | TGTGCCAGCAGTTTATTAGGGACAGGGCTGGCTAGCTCGGCTGAGCAGTTCTTC
TRBJ2-5 | few | - | TRBV7-9 | CASSLAVQETQYF | TGTGCCAGCAGCTTAGCAGTCCAAGAGACCCAGTACTTC
TRBJ1-2 | - | - | TRBV3-1 | CASMRWGAGYTF | TGTGCCAGCATGCGCTGGGGTGCCGGCTACACCTTC
TRBJ2-7 | - | - | TRBV7-2 | CASSLAGFPSSYEQYF | TGTGCCAGCAGCTTAGCAGGGTTCCCTTCCTCCTACGAGCAGTACTTC
TRBJ2-5 | few | TRBD2 | TRBV28 | CASSSTRTSGGETQYF | TGTGCCAGCAGTTCGACAAGGACTAGCGGTGGGGAGACCCAGTACTTC
TRBJ2-5 | - | TRBD2 | TRBV5-1 | CASSPGTSEETQYF | TGCGCCAGCAGTCCCGGGACTAGCGAAGAGACCCAGTACTTC
TRBJ2-3 | few | - | TRBV18 | CASSPGAHRTDTQYF | TGTGCCAGCTCACCAGGGGCACACCGCACAGATACGCAGTATTTT
TRBJ1-2 | few | - | TRBV5-1 | CASSLSSGNDYTF | TGCGCCAGCAGCTTGTCGTCAGGGAATGACTACACCTTC
TRBJ2-3 | - | TRBD2 | TRBV20-1 | CSARPERGADTQYF | TGCAGTGCTAGACCCGAGCGGGGGGCAGATACGCAGTATTTT
TRBJ2-5 | many | TRBD2 | TRBV7-9 | CASSLGASGGQETQYF | TGTGCCAGCAGCTTAGGTGCTAGCGGGGGCCAAGAGACCCAGTACTTC
TRBJ1-6 | - | - | TRBV25-1 | CASTGHGNNSPLHF | TGTGCCAGCACGGGACACGGGAATAATTCACCCCTCCACTTT
TRBJ2-7 | few | TRBD2 | TRBV7-2 | CASSPTTSGTYEQYF | TGTGCCAGCAGCCCAACCACTAGCGGGACCTACGAGCAGTACTTC
TRBJ1-5 | - | - | TRBV10-3 | CAISRELDPGVNQPQHF | TGTGCCATCAGCAGGGAGCTGGACCCAGGGGTCAATCAGCCCCAGCATTTT
TRBJ2-3 | - | TRBD1 | TRBV24-1 | CATSDYRRQGTLDTQYF | TGTGCCACCAGTGACTATCGCCGACAGGGGACTTTGGATACGCAGTATTTT
TRBJ1-2 | few | - | TRBV6-2/TRBV6-3 | CASSTGNNGYTF | TGTGCCAGCAGCACAGGGAATAATGGCTACACCTTC
TRBJ2-7 | - | - | TRBV10-3 | CAISGWGGTGDHPYEQYF | TGTGCCATCAGTGGCTGGGGGGGAACAGGGGATCACCCCTACGAGCAGTACTTC
TRBJ1-1 | few | - | TRBV7-2 | CASSLIDIGVDTEAFF | TGTGCCAGCAGCTTAATAGATATAGGGGTTGACACTGAAGCTTTCTTT
TRBJ2-7 | - | TRBD2 | TRBV27 | CASSSSGRNYEQYF | TGTGCCAGCAGTTCTAGCGGGAGGAACTACGAGCAGTACTTC
TRBJ2-1 | - | TRBD2 | TRBV24-1 | CATSDVGSGRVNEQFF | TGTGCCACCAGTGACGTTGGTAGCGGGAGGGTCAATGAGCAGTTCTTC
TRBJ2-2 | - | - | TRBV9 | CASSVDGAGELFF | TGTGCCAGCAGCGTAGACGGGGCTGGGGAGCTGTTTTTT
TRBJ2-1 | few | - | TRBV7-2 | CASSLGIDYNEQFF | TGTGCCAGCAGCTTAGGGATTGACTACAATGAGCAGTTCTTC